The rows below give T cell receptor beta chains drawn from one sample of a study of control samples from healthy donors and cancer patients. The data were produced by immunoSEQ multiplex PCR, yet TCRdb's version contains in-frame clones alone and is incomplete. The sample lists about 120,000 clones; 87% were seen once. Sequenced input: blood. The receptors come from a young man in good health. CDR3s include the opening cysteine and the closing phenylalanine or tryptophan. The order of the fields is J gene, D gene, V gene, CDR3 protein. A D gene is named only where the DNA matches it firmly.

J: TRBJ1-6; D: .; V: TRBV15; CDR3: CATSSGLLNSPLHF
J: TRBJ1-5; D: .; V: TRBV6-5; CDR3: CASNSGAGNQPQHF
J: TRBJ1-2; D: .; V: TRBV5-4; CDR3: CASSLVGYGYTF
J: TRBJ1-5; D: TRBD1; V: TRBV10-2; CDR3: CASSPTGYNQPQHF
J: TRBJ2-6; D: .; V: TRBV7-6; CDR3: CASSATEYLSGANVLTF
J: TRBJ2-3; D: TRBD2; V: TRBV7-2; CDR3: CASSPGLAGASTDTQYF
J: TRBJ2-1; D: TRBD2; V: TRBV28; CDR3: CASSSPSWAGDVSYNEQFF
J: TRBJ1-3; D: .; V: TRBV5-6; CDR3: CASSLGGAKPNTIYF
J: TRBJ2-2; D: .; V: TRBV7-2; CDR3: CASSRGTRTGELFF
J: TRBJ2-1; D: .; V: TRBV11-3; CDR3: CASSLSQEIYNEQFF
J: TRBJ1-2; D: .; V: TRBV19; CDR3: CASFGGGGYGYTF
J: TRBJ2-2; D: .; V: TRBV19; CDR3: CASSISGSGGELFF
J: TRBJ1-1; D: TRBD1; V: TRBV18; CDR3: CASSPRQGENTEAFF
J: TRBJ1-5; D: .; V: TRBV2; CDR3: CASSEGSFYSNQPQHF
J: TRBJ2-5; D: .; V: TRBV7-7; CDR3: CASSRDFQETQYF
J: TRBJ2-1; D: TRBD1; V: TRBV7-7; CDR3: CASSPGGTGVNEQFF
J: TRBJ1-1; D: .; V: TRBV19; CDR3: CASSILRENTEAFF
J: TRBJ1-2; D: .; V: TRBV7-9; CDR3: CASSLVRRPGGYTF
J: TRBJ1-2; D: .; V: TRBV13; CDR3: CASSTSLTGSNYGYTF
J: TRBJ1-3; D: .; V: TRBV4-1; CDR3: CASTWQAGNTIYF
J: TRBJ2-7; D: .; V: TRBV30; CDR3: CAWSVSGYEQYF
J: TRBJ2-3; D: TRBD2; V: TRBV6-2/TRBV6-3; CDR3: CASSSGGPDTQYF
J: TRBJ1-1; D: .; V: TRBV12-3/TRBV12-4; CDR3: CASSLGGGRAFF
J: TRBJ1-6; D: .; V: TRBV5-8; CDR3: CASSSLGGNSPLHF